Listed below are T cell receptor beta chains from one sample, sequenced in a study of T cells in Graves' hyperthyroidism and ophthalmopathy. TCRdb used MiXCR to reprocess the multiplex PCR reads, holding one entry per CDR3 protein. Here the sample spans 550,000 to 800,000 distinct CDR3 sequences, around a sixth being singletons. Sample: blood. Every receptor here comes from a man aged 45-60 years with Graves' hyperthyroidism. CDR3s include the opening cysteine and the closing phenylalanine or tryptophan. D genes are given only for firm matches. Not every row has a clone size; where given, it reads once, few, many or a size class.

v_gene: TRBV6-1
j_gene: TRBJ2-1
abundance: .
d_gene: .
CDR3aa: CASSRRTVLEDEQFF
CDR3nt: TGTGCCAGCAGTCGCCGGACAGTCCTGGAGGATGAGCAGTTCTTC

v_gene: TRBV24-1
j_gene: TRBJ2-1
abundance: few
d_gene: .
CDR3aa: CATSDPGPRGNEQFF
CDR3nt: TGTGCCACCAGTGATCCAGGGCCTCGAGGCAATGAGCAGTTCTTC

v_gene: TRBV18
j_gene: TRBJ2-2
abundance: .
d_gene: TRBD2
CDR3aa: CASSPPSGSATGELFF
CDR3nt: TGTGCCAGCTCACCACCAAGCGGGAGTGCCACCGGGGAGCTGTTTTTT

v_gene: TRBV5-1
j_gene: TRBJ2-2
abundance: .
d_gene: .
CDR3aa: CASSTGWGSNTGELFF
CDR3nt: TGCGCCAGCAGCACCGGATGGGGGAGCAACACCGGGGAGCTGTTTTTT

v_gene: TRBV28
j_gene: TRBJ2-6
abundance: many
d_gene: .
CDR3aa: CASTRANVLTF
CDR3nt: TGTGCCAGCACCCGTGCCAACGTCCTGACTTTC

v_gene: TRBV4-3
j_gene: TRBJ1-1
abundance: few
d_gene: .
CDR3aa: CASSHRPGLEAFF
CDR3nt: TGCGCCAGCAGCCACCGGCCGGGGCTAGAAGCTTTCTTT

v_gene: TRBV28
j_gene: TRBJ1-1
abundance: many
d_gene: .
CDR3aa: CASSFIDSLGTEAFF
CDR3nt: TGTGCCAGCAGTTTTATAGACAGTCTAGGAACTGAAGCTTTCTTT

v_gene: TRBV11-3
j_gene: TRBJ2-1
abundance: many
d_gene: TRBD2
CDR3aa: CASSLGMGLAGGSRNEQFF
CDR3nt: TGTGCCAGCAGCTTAGGGATGGGACTAGCGGGAGGGTCTAGGAATGAGCAGTTCTTC

v_gene: TRBV18
j_gene: TRBJ1-1
abundance: many
d_gene: .
CDR3aa: CASSPGAATNTEAFF
CDR3nt: TGTGCCAGCTCACCAGGAGCAGCGACGAACACTGAAGCTTTCTTT

v_gene: TRBV2
j_gene: TRBJ2-7
abundance: many
d_gene: .
CDR3aa: CASSEESIRSYEQYF
CDR3nt: TGTGCCAGCAGTGAAGAATCGATCAGGAGTTACGAGCAGTACTTC

v_gene: TRBV19
j_gene: TRBJ1-2
abundance: .
d_gene: TRBD1
CDR3aa: CASTRDRGSGYTF
CDR3nt: TGTGCCAGTACTCGGGACAGGGGGAGTGGCTACACCTTC

v_gene: TRBV5-5
j_gene: TRBJ1-1
abundance: many
d_gene: TRBD1
CDR3aa: CASSSDRVRFTEAFF
CDR3nt: TGTGCCAGCAGCTCGGACAGGGTCAGATTCACTGAAGCTTTCTTT

v_gene: TRBV28
j_gene: TRBJ1-1
abundance: many
d_gene: .
CDR3aa: CASSLEGLGPTEAFF
CDR3nt: TGTGCCAGCAGTTTAGAGGGCCTGGGGCCCACTGAAGCTTTCTTT

v_gene: TRBV27
j_gene: TRBJ2-3
abundance: many
d_gene: TRBD2
CDR3aa: CASSLNIREGTDTQYF
CDR3nt: TGTGCCAGCAGTTTAAATATCCGGGAGGGCACAGATACGCAGTATTTT

v_gene: TRBV28
j_gene: TRBJ1-6
abundance: many
d_gene: TRBD1
CDR3aa: CASSLEQGGSPLHF
CDR3nt: TGTGCCAGCAGTTTAGAACAGGGGGGTTCACCCCTCCACTTT

v_gene: TRBV10-3
j_gene: TRBJ1-6
abundance: .
d_gene: TRBD1
CDR3aa: CAIRVGQALNSPLHF
CDR3nt: TGTGCCATCAGAGTAGGACAGGCGCTAAATTCACCCCTCCACTTT